The subject of this entry is one T cell receptor (beta chain). The data are from a study of regulatory T cells in long-lasting Graves disease. Germline V CDR1 and CDR2: MNHEY, SVGEGT. Trimming pared 6 bases from V and 7 bases from J, leaving 13 bases between. This CDR3 contains 13 residues. Time point indicated: persistent/refractory GD, antithyroid drugs over 5 years with positive TRAb. RNA extracted from PBMCs served as the sequencing template. Arm-PCR of CDR3 regions and iRepertoire HTBI primers were used to build TCR beta libraries. TCRdb re-analysed the multiplex PCR reads in MiXCR, keeping a single row per CDR3 protein. The table lists more than 650,000 distinct CDR3 sequences, 30% of them singletons.

Sample: peripheral blood mononuclear cells (PBMCs), taken when the disease was refractory, from a patient treated with antithyroid drugs. The sequence came from a female donor with Graves disease. The chain uses TRBV6-2 or TRBV6-3 and TRBJ1-5; tentative D call: TRBD1 (5 bases). The CDR3 sequence: CASSSRVEQPQHF. CDR3 DNA: TGTGCCAGCAGCTCCAGGGTTGAGCAGCCCCAGCATTTT.